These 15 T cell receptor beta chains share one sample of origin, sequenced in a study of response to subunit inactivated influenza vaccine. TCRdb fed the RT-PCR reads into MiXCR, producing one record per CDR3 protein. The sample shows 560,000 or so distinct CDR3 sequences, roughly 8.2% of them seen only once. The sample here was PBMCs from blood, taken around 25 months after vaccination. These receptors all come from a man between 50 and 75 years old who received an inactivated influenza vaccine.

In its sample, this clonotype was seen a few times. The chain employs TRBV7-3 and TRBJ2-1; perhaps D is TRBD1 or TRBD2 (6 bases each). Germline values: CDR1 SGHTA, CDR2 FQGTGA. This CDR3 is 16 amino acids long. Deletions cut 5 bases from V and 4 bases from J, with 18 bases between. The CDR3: CASSVQGSGKYNEQFF. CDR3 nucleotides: TGTGCCAGCAGCGTACAGGGTAGCGGTAAATACAATGAGCAGTTCTTC. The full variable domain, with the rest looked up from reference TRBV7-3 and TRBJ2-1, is GAGVSQTPSNKVTEKGKYVELRCDPISGHTALYWYRQSLGQGPEFLIYFQGTGAADDSGLPNDRFFAVRPEGSVSTLKIQRTERGDSAVYLCASSVQGSGKYNEQFFGPGTRLTVL.

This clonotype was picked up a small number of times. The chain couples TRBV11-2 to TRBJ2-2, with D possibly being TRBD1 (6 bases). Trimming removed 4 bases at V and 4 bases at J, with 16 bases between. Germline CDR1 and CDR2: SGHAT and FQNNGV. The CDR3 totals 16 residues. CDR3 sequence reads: CASSSNGQLGTGELFF. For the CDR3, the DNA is TGTGCCAGCAGCTCGAACGGACAGTTGGGCACCGGGGAGCTGTTTTTT.

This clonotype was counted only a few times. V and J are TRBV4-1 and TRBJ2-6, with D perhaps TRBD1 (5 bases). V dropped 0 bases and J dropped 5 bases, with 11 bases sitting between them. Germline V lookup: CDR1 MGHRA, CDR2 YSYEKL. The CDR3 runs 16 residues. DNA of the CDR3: TGCGCCAGCAGCCAAGACAGGGTTTCTCGGGCCAACGTCCTGACTTTC. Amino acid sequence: CASSQDRVSRANVLTF.

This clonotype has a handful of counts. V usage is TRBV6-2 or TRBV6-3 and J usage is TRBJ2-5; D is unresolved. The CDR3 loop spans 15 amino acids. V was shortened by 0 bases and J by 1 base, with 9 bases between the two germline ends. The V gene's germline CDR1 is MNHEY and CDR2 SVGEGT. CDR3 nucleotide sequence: TGTGCCAGCAGTTACTCGAGAAGGATCCAAGAGACCCAGTACTTC. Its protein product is CASSYSRRIQETQYF.

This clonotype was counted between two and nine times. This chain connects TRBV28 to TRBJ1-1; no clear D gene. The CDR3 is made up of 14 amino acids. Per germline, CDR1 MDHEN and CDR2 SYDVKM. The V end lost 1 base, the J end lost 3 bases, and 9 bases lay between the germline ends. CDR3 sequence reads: CASSLLTRDTEAFF. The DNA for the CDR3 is TGTGCCAGCAGTTTATTGACGAGAGACACTGAAGCTTTCTTT.

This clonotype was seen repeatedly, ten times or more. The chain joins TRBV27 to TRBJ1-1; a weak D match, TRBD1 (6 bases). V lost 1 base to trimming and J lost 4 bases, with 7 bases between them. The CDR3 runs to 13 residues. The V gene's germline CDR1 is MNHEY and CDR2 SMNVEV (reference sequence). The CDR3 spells CASSLFRGTEAFF. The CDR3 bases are TGTGCCAGCAGTTTATTCAGGGGCACTGAAGCTTTCTTT.

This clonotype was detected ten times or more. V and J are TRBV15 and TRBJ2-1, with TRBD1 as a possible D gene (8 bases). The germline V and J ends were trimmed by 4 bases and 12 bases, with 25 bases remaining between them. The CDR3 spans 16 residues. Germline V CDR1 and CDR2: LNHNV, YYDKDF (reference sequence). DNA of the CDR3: TGTGCCACCAGCACGACAAATACCTACAGGGGGGGAACGCAGTTCTTC. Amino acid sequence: CATSTTNTYRGGTQFF. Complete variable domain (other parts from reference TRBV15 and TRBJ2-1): DAMVIQNPRYQVTQFGKPVTLSCSQTLNHNVMYWYQQKSSQAPKLLFHYYDKDFNNEADTPDNFQSRRPNTSFCFLDIRSPGLGDTAMYLCATSTTNTYRGGTQFFGPGTRLTVL.

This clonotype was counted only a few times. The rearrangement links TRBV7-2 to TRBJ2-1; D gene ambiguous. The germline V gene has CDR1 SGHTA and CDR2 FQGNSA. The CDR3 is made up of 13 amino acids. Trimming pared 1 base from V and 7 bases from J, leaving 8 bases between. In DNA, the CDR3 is TGTGCCAGCAGCTTAGTTTTCCTTAATGAGCAGTTCTTC. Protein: CASSLVFLNEQFF.

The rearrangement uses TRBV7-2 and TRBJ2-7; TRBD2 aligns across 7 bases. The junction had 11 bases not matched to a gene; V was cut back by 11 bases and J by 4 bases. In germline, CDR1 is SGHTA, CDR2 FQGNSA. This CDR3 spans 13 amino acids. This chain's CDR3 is CASQRGRGYEQYF. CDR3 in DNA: TGTGCCTCTCAGCGCGGGAGAGGGTACGAGCAGTACTTC.

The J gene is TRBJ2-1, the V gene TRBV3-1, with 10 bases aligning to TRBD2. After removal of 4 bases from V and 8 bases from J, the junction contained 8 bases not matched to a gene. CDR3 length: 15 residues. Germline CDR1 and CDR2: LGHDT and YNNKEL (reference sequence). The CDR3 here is CASSPYGTSAHEQFF. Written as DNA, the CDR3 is TGTGCCAGCAGCCCTTACGGGACTAGCGCCCATGAGCAGTTCTTC.

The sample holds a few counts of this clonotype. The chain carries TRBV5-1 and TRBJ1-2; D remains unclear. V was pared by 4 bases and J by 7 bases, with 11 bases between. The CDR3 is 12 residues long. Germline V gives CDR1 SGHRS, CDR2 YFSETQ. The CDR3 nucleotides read TGCGCCAGCAGCAACCAATTAAGTGGCTACACCTTC. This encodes CASSNQLSGYTF.

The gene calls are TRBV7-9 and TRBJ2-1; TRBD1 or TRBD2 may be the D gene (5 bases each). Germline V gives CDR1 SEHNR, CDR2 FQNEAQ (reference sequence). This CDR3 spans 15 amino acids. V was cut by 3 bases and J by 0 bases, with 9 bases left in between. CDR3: CASSLIGGSYNEQFF. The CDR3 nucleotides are TGTGCCAGCAGCTTGATTGGGGGCTCCTACAATGAGCAGTTCTTC.

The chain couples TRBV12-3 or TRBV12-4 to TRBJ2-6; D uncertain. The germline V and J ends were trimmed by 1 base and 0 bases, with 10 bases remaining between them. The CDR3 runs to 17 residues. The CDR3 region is CASSLGLLRSGANVLTF. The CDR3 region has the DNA TGTGCCAGCAGTTTAGGACTTCTCCGCTCTGGGGCCAACGTCCTGACTTTC.

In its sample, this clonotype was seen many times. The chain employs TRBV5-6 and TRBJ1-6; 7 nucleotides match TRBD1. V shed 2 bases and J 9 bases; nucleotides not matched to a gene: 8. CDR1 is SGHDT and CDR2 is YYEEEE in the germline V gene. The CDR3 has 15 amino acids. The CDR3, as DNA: TGTGCCAGCAGCTTTCGGACAGGCAGGATTTCACCCCTCCACTTT. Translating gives CASSFRTGRISPLHF.

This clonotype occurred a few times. Written as DNA, the CDR3 is TGTGCCTGGAGTCCCCCGGGATTTCAGCCCCAGCATTTT. This codes for CAWSPPGFQPQHF. This chain uses TRBV30 with TRBJ1-5; D remains ambiguous. The germline gives CDR1 GTSNPN, CDR2 SVGIG (reference sequence). This CDR3 has 13 residues. Trimming left V 2 bases short and J 6 bases short, with 11 bases between.